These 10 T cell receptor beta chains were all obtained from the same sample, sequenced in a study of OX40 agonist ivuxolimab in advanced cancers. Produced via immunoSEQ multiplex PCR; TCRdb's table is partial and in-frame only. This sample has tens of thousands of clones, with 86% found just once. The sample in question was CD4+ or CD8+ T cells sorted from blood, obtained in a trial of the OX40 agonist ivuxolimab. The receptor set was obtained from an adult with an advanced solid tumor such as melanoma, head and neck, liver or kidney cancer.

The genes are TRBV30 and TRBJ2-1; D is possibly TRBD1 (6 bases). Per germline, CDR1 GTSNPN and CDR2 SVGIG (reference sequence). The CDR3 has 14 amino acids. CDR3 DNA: TGTGCTTCAAGTACAGGGCGACTCTACAATGAGCAGTTCTTC. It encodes CASSTGRLYNEQFF.

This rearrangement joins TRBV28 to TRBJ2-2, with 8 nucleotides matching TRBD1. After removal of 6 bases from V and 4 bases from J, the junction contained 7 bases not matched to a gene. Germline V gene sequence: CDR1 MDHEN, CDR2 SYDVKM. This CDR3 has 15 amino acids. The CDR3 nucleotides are TGTGCCAGCAGCCCACCGGGACAGGTCACCGGGGAGCTGTTTTTT. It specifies CASSPPGQVTGELFF.

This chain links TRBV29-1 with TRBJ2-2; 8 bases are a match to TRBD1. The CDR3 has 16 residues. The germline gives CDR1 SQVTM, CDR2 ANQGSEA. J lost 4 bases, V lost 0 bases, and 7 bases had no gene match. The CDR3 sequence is CSVEDMDRESTGELFF. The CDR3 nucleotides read TGCAGCGTTGAAGATATGGACAGGGAGAGCACCGGGGAGCTGTTTTTT.

The CDR3 here is CASSFSYEQYF. The CDR3 DNA follows: TGTGCCAGCAGCTTTTCCTACGAGCAGTACTTC. This sequence joins TRBV7-8 and TRBJ2-5, with D unresolved. The J call is uncertain, as TRBJ2-7 better fits the DNA end. The germline V gene encodes CDR1 SGHVS and CDR2 FQNEAQ. This CDR3 region has 11 residues.

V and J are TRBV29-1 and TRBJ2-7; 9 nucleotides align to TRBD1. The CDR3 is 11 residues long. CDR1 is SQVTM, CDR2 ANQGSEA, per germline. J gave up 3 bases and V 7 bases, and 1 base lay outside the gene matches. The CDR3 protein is CSATGGYEQYF. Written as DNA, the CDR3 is TGCAGCGCGACAGGGGGCTACGAGCAGTACTTC.

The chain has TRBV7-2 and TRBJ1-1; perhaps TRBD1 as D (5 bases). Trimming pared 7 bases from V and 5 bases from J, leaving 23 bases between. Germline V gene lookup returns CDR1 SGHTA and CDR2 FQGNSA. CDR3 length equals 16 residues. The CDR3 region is CASTPQSAGWGTEAFF. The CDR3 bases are TGTGCCAGCACCCCCCAGTCGGCGGGATGGGGGACTGAAGCTTTCTTT.

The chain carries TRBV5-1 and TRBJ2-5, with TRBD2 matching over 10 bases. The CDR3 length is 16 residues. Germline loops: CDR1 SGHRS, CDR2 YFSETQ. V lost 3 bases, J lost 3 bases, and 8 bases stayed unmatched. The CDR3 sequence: CASSSSGTSVKETQYF. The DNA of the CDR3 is TGCGCCAGCAGCTCATCCGGGACTAGCGTCAAAGAGACCCAGTACTTC.

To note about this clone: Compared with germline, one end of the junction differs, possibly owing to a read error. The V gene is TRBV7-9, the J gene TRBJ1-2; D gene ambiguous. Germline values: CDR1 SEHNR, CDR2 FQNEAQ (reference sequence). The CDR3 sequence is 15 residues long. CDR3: CASSQDIRPDYGYTF. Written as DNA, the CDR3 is TGCGCCAGCAGCCAAGATATAAGGCCGGACTATGGCTACACCTTC.

CDR3 loop: CASSASGWAYNEQFF. The CDR3 bases are TGTGCCAGCAGCGCTAGCGGGTGGGCCTACAATGAGCAGTTCTTC. This rearrangement joins TRBV9 to TRBJ2-1; the match to TRBD2 covers 8 bases. The ends lost 3 bases at V and 2 bases at J; junction bases unmatched: 4. Germline assignment: CDR1 SGDLS and CDR2 YYNGEE. CDR3 length: 15 residues.

The CDR3 loop is CATRREIDEKLFF. The CDR3 nucleotides are TGCGCCACTAGGCGGGAAATCGATGAAAAACTGTTTTTT. This chain links TRBV5-1 with TRBJ1-4, with unresolved D. The germline gives CDR1 SGHRS, CDR2 YFSETQ. V gave up 9 bases and J gave up 6 bases, with 15 bases separating them. This CDR3 is 13 amino acids long.